This T cell receptor beta chain is drawn from a study of vaccination and CD4 T cells after COVID-19. The CDR3 runs to 13 residues. The germline V and J ends were trimmed by 3 bases and 3 bases, with 8 bases remaining between them. CDR1 and CDR2 (germline): MGHDK, SYGVNS. Cultured CD4+ T-cell DNA underwent Oncomine TCR Beta short-read sequencing. MiXCR was run by TCRdb on the PCR reads, yielding one entry per CDR3 protein. The sample includes 7,100 or so distinct CDR3 sequences, about 64% seen only once; the top ten take 28%. A note on this clonotype: Its target is unknown.

Treatment noted: roughly 11-day PBMC culture with coronavirus spike peptide pools or control peptides (ViraFEST assay). V gene TRBV25-1 combines with J gene TRBJ2-5; D is ambiguous. This TCR came from a human donor who had recovered from COVID-19. Material for sequencing was CD4+ T cells from blood, cultured in vitro. The CDR3 loop is CASSEEWEETQYF. The CDR3 nucleotides read TGTGCCAGCAGTGAGGAATGGGAAGAGACCCAGTACTTC.